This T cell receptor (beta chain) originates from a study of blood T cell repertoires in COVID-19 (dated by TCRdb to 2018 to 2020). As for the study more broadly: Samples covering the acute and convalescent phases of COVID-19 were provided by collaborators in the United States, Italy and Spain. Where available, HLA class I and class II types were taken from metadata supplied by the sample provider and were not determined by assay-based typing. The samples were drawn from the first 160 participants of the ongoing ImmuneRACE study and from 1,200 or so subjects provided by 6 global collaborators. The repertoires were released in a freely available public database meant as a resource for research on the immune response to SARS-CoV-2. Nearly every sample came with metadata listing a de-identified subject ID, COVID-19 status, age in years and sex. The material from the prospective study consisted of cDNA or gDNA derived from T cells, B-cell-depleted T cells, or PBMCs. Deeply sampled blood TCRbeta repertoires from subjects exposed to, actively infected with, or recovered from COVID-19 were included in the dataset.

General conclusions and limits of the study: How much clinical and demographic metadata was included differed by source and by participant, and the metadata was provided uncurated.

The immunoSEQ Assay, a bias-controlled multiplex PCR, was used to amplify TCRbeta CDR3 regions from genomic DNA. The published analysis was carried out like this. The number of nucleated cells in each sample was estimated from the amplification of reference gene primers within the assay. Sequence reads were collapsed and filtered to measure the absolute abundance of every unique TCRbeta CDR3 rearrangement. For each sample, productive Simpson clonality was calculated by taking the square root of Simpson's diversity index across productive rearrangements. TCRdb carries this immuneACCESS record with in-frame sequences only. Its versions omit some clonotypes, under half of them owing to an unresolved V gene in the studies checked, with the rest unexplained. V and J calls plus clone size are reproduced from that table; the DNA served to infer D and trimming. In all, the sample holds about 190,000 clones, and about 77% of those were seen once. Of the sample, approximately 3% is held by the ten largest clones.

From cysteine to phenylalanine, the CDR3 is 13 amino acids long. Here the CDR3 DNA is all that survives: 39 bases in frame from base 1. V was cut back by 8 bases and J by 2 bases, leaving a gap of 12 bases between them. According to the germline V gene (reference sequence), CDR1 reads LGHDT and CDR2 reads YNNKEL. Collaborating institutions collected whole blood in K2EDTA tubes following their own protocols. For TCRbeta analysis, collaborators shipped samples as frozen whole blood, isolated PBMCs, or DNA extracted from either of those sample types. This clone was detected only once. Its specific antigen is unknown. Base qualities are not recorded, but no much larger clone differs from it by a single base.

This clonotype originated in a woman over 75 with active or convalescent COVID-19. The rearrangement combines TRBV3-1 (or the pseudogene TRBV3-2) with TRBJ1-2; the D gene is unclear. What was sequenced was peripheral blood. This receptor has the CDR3 CASGISLNYGYTF. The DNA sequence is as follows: TGTGCCAGCGGTATATCACTCAACTATGGCTACACCTTC.